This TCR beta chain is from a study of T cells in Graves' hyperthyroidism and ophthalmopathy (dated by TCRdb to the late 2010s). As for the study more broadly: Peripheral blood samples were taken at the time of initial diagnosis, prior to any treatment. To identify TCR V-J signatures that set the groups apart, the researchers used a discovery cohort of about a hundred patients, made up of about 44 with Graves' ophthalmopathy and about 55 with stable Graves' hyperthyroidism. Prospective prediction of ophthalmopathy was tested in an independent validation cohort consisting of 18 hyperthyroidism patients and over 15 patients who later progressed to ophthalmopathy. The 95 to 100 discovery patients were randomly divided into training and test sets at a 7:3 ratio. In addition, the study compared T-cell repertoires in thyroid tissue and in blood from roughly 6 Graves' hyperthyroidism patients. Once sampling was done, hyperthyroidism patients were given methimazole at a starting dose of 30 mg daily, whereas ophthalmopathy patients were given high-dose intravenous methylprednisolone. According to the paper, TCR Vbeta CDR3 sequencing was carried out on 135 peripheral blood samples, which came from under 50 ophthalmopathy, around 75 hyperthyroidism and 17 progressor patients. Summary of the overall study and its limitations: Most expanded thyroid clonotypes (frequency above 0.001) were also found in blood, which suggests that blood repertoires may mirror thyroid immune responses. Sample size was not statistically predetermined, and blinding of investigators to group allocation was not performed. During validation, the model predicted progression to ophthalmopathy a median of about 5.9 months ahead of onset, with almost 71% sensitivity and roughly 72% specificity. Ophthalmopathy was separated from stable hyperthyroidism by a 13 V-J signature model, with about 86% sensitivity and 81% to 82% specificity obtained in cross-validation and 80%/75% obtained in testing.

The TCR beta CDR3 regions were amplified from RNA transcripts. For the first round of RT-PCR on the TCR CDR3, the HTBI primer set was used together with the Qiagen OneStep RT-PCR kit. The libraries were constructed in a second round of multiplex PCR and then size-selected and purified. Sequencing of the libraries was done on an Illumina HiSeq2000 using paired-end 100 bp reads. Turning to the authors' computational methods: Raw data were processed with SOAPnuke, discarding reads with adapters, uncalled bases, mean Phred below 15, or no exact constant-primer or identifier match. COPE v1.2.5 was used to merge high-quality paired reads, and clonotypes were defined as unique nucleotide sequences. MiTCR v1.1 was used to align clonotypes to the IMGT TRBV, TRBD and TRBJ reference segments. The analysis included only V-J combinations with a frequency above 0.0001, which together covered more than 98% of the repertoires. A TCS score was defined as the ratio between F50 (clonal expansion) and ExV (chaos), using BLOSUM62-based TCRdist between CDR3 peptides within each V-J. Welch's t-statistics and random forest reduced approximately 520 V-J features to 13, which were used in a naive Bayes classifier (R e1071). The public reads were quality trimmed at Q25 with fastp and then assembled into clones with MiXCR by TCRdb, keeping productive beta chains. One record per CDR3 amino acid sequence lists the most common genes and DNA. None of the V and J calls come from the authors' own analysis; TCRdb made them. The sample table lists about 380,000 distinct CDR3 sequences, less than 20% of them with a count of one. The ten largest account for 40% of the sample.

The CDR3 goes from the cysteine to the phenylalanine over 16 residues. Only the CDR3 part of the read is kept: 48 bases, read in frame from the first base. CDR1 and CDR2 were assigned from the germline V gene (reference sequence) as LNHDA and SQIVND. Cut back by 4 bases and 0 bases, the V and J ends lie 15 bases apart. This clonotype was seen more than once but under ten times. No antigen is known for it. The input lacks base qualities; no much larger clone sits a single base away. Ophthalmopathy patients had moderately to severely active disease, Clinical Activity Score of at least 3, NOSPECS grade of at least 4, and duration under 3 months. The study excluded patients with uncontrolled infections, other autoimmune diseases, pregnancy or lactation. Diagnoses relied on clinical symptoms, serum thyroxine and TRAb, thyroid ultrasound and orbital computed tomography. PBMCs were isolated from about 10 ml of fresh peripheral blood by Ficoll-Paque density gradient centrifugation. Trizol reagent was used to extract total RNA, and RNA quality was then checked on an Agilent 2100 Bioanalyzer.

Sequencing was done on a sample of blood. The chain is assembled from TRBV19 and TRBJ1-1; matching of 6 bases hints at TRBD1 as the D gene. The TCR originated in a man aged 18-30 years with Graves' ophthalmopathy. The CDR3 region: CASSRYRVEVNTEAFF. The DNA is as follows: TGTGCCAGTAGTAGATACAGGGTAGAGGTGAACACTGAAGCTTTCTTT.